The entry below gives a single TCR beta chain sequence along with its context. The iRepertoire nested amplicon-rescue multiplex PCR amplified TCR alpha and beta CDR3s from RNA. Using its own MiXCR run on the multiplex PCR reads, TCRdb lists one record per CDR3 protein. The sample includes approximately 140,000 distinct CDR3 sequences, approximately 24% of them seen just once. The source of the sample is a study of glioma-infiltrating T cells. This TCR was recovered from a human donor with low-grade glioma or glioblastoma, undergoing nonglioma brain surgery, or in good health (not recorded which). Input material: glioma tissue, nonneoplastic brain tissue, or PBMCs (not recorded which).

CDR3 sequence: CASSLRQGRNTEAFF. The CDR3 DNA reads TGCGCCAGCAGCCTTAGACAGGGGAGGAACACTGAAGCTTTCTTT. The genes are TRBV5-1 and TRBJ1-1; the match to TRBD1 covers 8 bases. V shed 4 bases and J 1 base; nucleotides not matched to a gene: 6. This CDR3 has 15 amino acids. The germline gives CDR1 SGHRS, CDR2 YFSETQ. The full variable domain, its missing parts supplied by reference TRBV5-1 and TRBJ1-1, is KAGVTQTPRYLIKTRGQQVTLSCSPISGHRSVSWYQQTPGQGLQFLFEYFSETQRNKGNFPGRFSGRQFSNSRSEMNVSTLELGDSALYLCASSLRQGRNTEAFFGQGTRLTVV.